Included here is one T cell receptor beta chain sequence, with context. V shed 4 bases, J shed 4 bases, and the junction held 7 bases outside the gene matches. The CDR3 consists of 14 residues. CDR1 is SGHDT, CDR2 YYEEEE, per germline. This entry is derived from a study of blood T cell repertoires in COVID-19. Across the whole study: Acute and convalescent COVID-19 specimens originated in the United States, Italy and Spain.

Method: immunoSEQ multiplex PCR; TCRdb's copy keeps in-frame clones and lacks some. This table holds 300,000 or so clones, more than 75% found once. The chain recombines TRBV5-6 with TRBJ2-5; 7 bases line up with TRBD1. This sequence originates from a woman aged 45-60 years who had recovered from COVID-19. Sequencing used peripheral blood. CDR3 sequence: CASSQGQIIETQYF. The CDR3 DNA follows: TGTGCCAGCAGCCAGGGACAGATTATAGAGACCCAGTACTTC.